This TCR beta chain was recovered during a study of metastatic and nonmetastatic thyroid tumors. From the PCR reads, TCRdb re-called clones with MiXCR. This table has over 6,000 clones, 27% appearing once. Patients had received no treatment of any kind before thyroid surgery. This clone is classed as medium-sized. V dropped 5 bases and J dropped 4 bases, with 13 bases sitting between them. CDR3 length: 14 residues. CDR1 SNHLY and CDR2 FYNNEI come from the germline V gene. The chain carries TRBV2 and TRBJ2-3, with D perhaps TRBD1 or TRBD2 (5 bases each). Sequenced: adjacent normal tissue. The TCR sequence derives from a female donor with papillary thyroid cancer or a benign thyroid nodule (not recorded which). Some clones in this sample may be carry-over from other donors' samples. This CDR3 is CASSPIEGPDTQYF. In DNA form, the CDR3 reads TGTGCCAGCAGTCCAATAGAGGGACCAGATACGCAGTATTTT.